The 25 T cell receptor beta chains in this list originate from one sample, sequenced in a study of blood T cell repertoires in COVID-19. The protocol was immunoSEQ multiplex PCR, while the TCRdb copy is restricted to in-frame clones and leaves out a portion. The sample holds under 130,000 clones, over 75% seen once. Sequenced: peripheral blood. These receptors were collected from an elderly woman with acute or convalescent COVID-19.

The chain is built from TRBV19 and TRBJ2-5; 8 nucleotides match TRBD1. After removal of 4 bases from V and 5 bases from J, the junction contained 3 bases not matched to a gene. Germline loops: CDR1 LNHDA, CDR2 SQIVND (reference sequence). This CDR3 contains 13 residues. CDR3 bases: TGTGCCAGTAGTAAAAACAGGGGGGAGACCCAGTACTTC. It translates to CASSKNRGETQYF.

The sample holds one count of this clone. The rearrangement joins TRBV6-5 to TRBJ1-1; perhaps TRBD1 as D (6 bases). CDR1 is MNHEY and CDR2 is SVGAGI in the germline V gene. The CDR3 runs to 13 residues. V lost 4 bases and J lost 10, with 16 bases in between. CDR3 nucleotide sequence: TGTGCCAGCAGTTCCTTTACAGGGTATTCAGCTTTCTTT. Amino acid sequence: CASSSFTGYSAFF.

The CDR3 reads CSTTTDTEAFF. CDR3 in DNA: TGCAGTACTACCACGGACACTGAAGCTTTCTTT. J is TRBJ1-1 and V is TRBV20-1; D is unresolved. There are 11 residues in the CDR3. Trimming removed 8 bases from V and 3 bases from J, with 10 bases in between. Germline V lookup: CDR1 DFQATT, CDR2 SNEGSKA (reference sequence).

The rearrangement uses TRBV12-3 or TRBV12-4 and TRBJ2-3; D remains unclear. The germline V and J ends were trimmed by 4 bases and 11 bases, with 13 bases remaining between them. The length of the CDR3 is 12 residues. The CDR3 sequence is CASSSVIFMQYF. In DNA, the CDR3 is TGTGCCAGCAGTTCCGTTATATTTATGCAGTATTTT.

The chain employs TRBV18 and TRBJ2-2; 7 bases are shared with TRBD2. The CDR3 extends over 15 amino acids. Germline loops: CDR1 KGHSH, CDR2 LQKENI. After removal of 5 bases from V and 0 bases from J, the junction contained 3 bases not matched to a gene. The CDR3 nucleotides read TGTGCCAGCTCAAGGGCGGGGGCGAACACCGGGGAGCTGTTTTTT. It encodes CASSRAGANTGELFF.

The V and J genes are TRBV19 and TRBJ1-5; 9 nucleotides line up with TRBD1. Per the germline V gene, CDR1 is LNHDA and CDR2 is SQIVND (reference sequence). The V gene end was trimmed by 10 bases and the J gene end by 2 bases; junction bases not matched to a gene: 3. There are 13 residues in the CDR3. CDR3 residues: CATGQGGNQPQHF. The CDR3 DNA is TGTGCCACGGGACAGGGCGGCAATCAGCCCCAGCATTTT.

The chain uses TRBV23-1 and TRBJ1-3, with TRBD1 identical over 12 bases. TRBV23-1 is classed as an ORF, of uncertain function. V shed 2 bases and J 2 bases; nucleotides not matched to a gene: 7. This CDR3 is built from 18 residues. Here the CDR3 reads CASSQRDRGRVPGNTIYF. The DNA for the CDR3 is TGCGCCAGCAGTCAACGGGACAGGGGGCGAGTACCTGGAAACACCATATATTTT.

CDR3 coding DNA: TGTGCTAGTGGTTTGGTAATCGGGGGGGGCCTGGAGACCCAGTACTTC. This sequence encodes CASGLVIGGGLETQYF. V is TRBV12-5 and J is TRBJ2-5, with 8 bases fitting TRBD2. Germline-derived CDR1 and CDR2 are LGHNT and FRNRAP. The CDR3 has 16 amino acids. With V trimmed by 0 bases and J by 5 bases, 8 bases remained unmatched.

The sample holds one count of this clone. This chain connects TRBV11-2 to TRBJ2-5; 8 bases match TRBD2. The CDR3 runs to 15 residues. Trimming took 3 bases from V and 2 from J; bases not matched to a gene: 5. Germline-derived CDR1 and CDR2 are SGHAT and FQNNGV. The chain's CDR3 is CASSLRGALQETQYF. The CDR3 nucleotides read TGTGCCAGCAGCTTGCGGGGGGCCTTACAAGAGACCCAGTACTTC. The entire variable domain, with the rest obtained from reference TRBV11-2 and TRBJ2-5, is as follows: EAGVAQSPRYKIIEKRQSVAFWCNPISGHATLYWYQQILGQGPKLLIQFQNNGVVDDSQLPKDRFSAERLKGVDSTLKIQPAKLEDSAVYLCASSLRGALQETQYFGPGTRLLVL.

This clone was detected only once. This chain connects TRBV28 to TRBJ2-3; D ambiguous. There are 15 residues in the CDR3. The V end was cut by 1 base, the J end by 4 bases, with 12 bases between. CDR1 and CDR2 (germline): MDHEN, SYDVKM. DNA for the CDR3: TGTGCCAGCAGTTTATCGCCCGCCCCGGCAGATACGCAGTATTTT. Translating gives CASSLSPAPADTQYF.

This chain links TRBV10-3 with TRBJ1-4, with 11 bases matching TRBD1. J gave up 0 bases and V 5 bases, and 5 bases lay outside the gene matches. This CDR3 is 17 amino acids long. Germline CDR1 ENHRY, CDR2 SYGVKD. Written as DNA, the CDR3 is TGTGCCATCAGTCCGGGACAGGGGGGTGCAACTAATGAAAAACTGTTTTTT. It translates to CAISPGQGGATNEKLFF.

The gene calls are TRBV4-1 and TRBJ1-5, with a possible D match to TRBD1 (5 bases). Germline CDR1 and CDR2: MGHRA and YSYEKL. V was shortened by 8 bases and J by 3 bases, with 17 bases between the two germline ends. This CDR3 spans 15 amino acids. CDR3 residues: CASSGGGTPNQPQHF. In DNA, the CDR3 is TGCGCCAGCTCAGGTGGGGGGACCCCCAATCAGCCCCAGCATTTT.

The chain uses TRBV5-4 and TRBJ2-1, with 7 bases fitting TRBD1. The CDR3 totals 14 residues. Germline loops: CDR1 SGHNT, CDR2 YYREEE (reference sequence). V trimming: 9 bases; J trimming: 0 bases; junction bases outside the gene matches: 6. The CDR3 coding sequence is TGTGCCACCAGTACAGGGGTCTCCTACAATGAGCAGTTCTTC. It encodes CATSTGVSYNEQFF.

The chain recombines TRBV12-5 with TRBJ1-2, with TRBD1 as a possible D gene (6 bases). The V end was cut by 6 bases, the J end by 0 bases, with 17 bases between. The CDR3 covers 16 residues. The V gene's germline CDR1 is LGHNT and CDR2 FRNRAP. The CDR3 reads CASGPGGALANYGYTF. CDR3 coding DNA: TGTGCTAGTGGCCCTGGGGGGGCCCTAGCTAACTATGGCTACACCTTC.

This clone has a single count. The chain employs TRBV7-6 and TRBJ1-1, with D perhaps TRBD1 (5 bases). CDR1 is SGHVS and CDR2 is FNYEAQ in the germline V gene. Trimming stripped 2 bases from V and 4 bases from J, with 14 bases between. This CDR3 has 15 residues. CDR3 bases: TGTGCCAGCAGCTTACGGTCGGGGGAGGTCACTGAAGCTTTCTTT. Amino acid sequence: CASSLRSGEVTEAFF.

V is TRBV30 and J is TRBJ2-7, with D tentatively TRBD1 (6 bases). The CDR3 loop spans 13 amino acids. The V end lost 4 bases, the J end lost 6 bases, and 16 bases lay between the germline ends. CDR1 and CDR2 (germline): GTSNPN, SVGIG (reference sequence). CDR3 sequence: CAWNPGVSLEQYF. CDR3 bases: TGTGCCTGGAACCCAGGGGTCTCCCTCGAGCAGTACTTC.

This chain uses TRBV2 with TRBJ1-2, with 8 bases that match TRBD1. Germline loops: CDR1 SNHLY, CDR2 FYNNEI. The trim removed 4 bases at V and 7 bases at J, leaving 5 bases unmatched. The CDR3 contains 13 residues. The CDR3 bases are TGTGCCAGCAGTGTGGCAGGGGGCGGTGGCTACACCTTC. Translating gives CASSVAGGGGYTF.

The gene calls are TRBV18 and TRBJ1-6, with TRBD1 identical over 9 bases. CDR1 KGHSH and CDR2 LQKENI come from the germline V gene. The CDR3 length is 17 residues. Trimming removed 0 bases from V and 3 bases from J; junction bases left unmatched: 3. CDR3 DNA: TGTGCCAGCTCACCACCGGGACAGGGCCGCTATAATTCACCCCTCCACTTT. It translates to CASSPPGQGRYNSPLHF.

This rearrangement joins TRBV11-2 to TRBJ1-1; D may be TRBD1 (5 bases). The CDR3 runs 13 residues. The germline CDR1 and CDR2 sequences are SGHAT and FQNNGV. Trimming pared 3 bases from V and 1 base from J, leaving 6 bases between. CDR3 residues: CASSFGQNTEAFF. The CDR3 DNA reads as TGTGCCAGCAGCTTCGGACAGAACACTGAAGCTTTCTTT.

The chain is built from TRBV30 and TRBJ1-6, with unresolved D. In germline, CDR1 is GTSNPN, CDR2 SVGIG (reference sequence). CDR3 size: 15 residues. Trimming cost V 2 bases and J 1 base, with 9 bases left between them. The CDR3: CAWSSDGSYNSPLHF. In nucleotides, the CDR3 is TGTGCCTGGAGTAGTGACGGGTCCTATAATTCACCCCTCCACTTT.

This chain uses TRBV10-3 with TRBJ2-3; tentatively, D is TRBD2 (6 bases). CDR1 and CDR2 (germline): ENHRY, SYGVKD. The CDR3 covers 15 residues. Trimming cost V 2 bases and J 2 bases, with 11 bases left between them. CDR3 region: CAISEPGTHTDTQYF. CDR3 nucleotide sequence: TGTGCCATCAGTGAGCCCGGGACTCACACAGATACGCAGTATTTT.

This chain connects TRBV27 to TRBJ2-7; 11 nucleotides line up with TRBD1. CDR3 size: 16 residues. Germline loops: CDR1 MNHEY, CDR2 SMNVEV (reference sequence). Trimming at V came to 0 bases and at J to 7 bases, leaving 8 bases not matched to a gene. CDR3 nucleotide sequence: TGTGCCAGCAGTTTATCGAGGACAGGGGGCGCGGGTGAGCAGTACTTC. It codes for CASSLSRTGGAGEQYF.

A single count supports this clone. J is TRBJ2-3 and V is TRBV28; 8 bases agree with TRBD2. Trimming removed 8 bases from V and 5 bases from J; junction bases left unmatched: 6. Germline CDR1 reads MDHEN; CDR2 reads SYDVKM. The CDR3 sequence is 13 residues long. CDR3 in amino acids: CASLRGVGDTQYF. CDR3 nucleotides: TGTGCCAGCCTGCGGGGGGTCGGAGATACGCAGTATTTT.

V gene TRBV5-1 combines with J gene TRBJ2-7; 7 nucleotides match TRBD1. V was clipped by 8 bases and J by 3 bases; unmatched bases: 8. This CDR3 spans 13 amino acids. Germline V gene sequence: CDR1 SGHRS, CDR2 YFSETQ. The CDR3: CASRPGQLYEQYF. CDR3 DNA: TGCGCCAGTAGACCGGGACAGCTCTACGAGCAGTACTTC.

CDR3 sequence reads: CASSPVRGYGYTF. In DNA, the CDR3 is TGCGCCAGCAGTCCAGTTCGGGGGTATGGCTACACCTTC. The V call is TRBV10-1, the J call TRBJ1-2, with D possibly matching TRBD1 (5 bases). The CDR3 has 13 residues. The V gene's germline CDR1 is WNHNN and CDR2 SYGVQD (reference sequence). V gave up 5 bases and J gave up 5 bases, with 12 bases separating them.